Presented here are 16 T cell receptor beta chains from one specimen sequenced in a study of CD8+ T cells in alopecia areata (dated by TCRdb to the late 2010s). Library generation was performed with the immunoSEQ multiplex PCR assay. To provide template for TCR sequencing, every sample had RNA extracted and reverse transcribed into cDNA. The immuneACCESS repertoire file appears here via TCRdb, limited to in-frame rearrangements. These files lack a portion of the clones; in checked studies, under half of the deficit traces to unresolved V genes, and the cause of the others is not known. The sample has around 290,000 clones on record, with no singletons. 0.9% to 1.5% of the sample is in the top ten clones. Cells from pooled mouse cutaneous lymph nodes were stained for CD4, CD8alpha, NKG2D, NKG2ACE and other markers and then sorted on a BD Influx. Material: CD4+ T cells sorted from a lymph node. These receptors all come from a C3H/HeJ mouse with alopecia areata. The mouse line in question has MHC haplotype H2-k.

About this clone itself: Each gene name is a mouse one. CDR3 bases read: TGTGCCAGCAGTGATGACTGGGGGGATAACTATGCT. Translated: CASSDDWGDNYA. The whole CDR3 is CASSDDWGDNYAEQFF. This chain uses TRBV13-3 with TRBJ2-1, with 9 bases matching TRBD2. The sequenced fragment ends 4 residues before the CDR3 boundary, so the rest is inferred from the germline J gene. The CDR3 has 16 residues. The V segment lost 0 bases and the J segment 0 bases; nucleotides outside the gene matches: 1. Per germline, CDR1 NNHDY and CDR2 SYVADS.

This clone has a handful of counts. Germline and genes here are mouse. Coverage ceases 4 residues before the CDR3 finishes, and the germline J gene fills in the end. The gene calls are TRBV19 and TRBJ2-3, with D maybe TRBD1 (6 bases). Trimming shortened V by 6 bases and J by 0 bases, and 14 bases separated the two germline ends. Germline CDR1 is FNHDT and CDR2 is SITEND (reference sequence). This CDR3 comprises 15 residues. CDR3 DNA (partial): TGTGCCAGCAAGGGGGACAAACATAGTGCAGAA. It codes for CASKGDKHSAE. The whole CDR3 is CASKGDKHSAETLYF.

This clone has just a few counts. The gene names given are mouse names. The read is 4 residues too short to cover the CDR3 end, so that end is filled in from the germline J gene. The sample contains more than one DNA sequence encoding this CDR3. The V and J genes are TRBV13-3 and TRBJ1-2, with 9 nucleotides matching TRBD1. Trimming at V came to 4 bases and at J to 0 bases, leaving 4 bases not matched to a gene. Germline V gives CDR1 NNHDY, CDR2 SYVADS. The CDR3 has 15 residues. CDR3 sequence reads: CASSPGQGTNSDYTF. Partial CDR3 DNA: TGTGCCAGCAGTCCTGGACAGGGGACAAACTCC.

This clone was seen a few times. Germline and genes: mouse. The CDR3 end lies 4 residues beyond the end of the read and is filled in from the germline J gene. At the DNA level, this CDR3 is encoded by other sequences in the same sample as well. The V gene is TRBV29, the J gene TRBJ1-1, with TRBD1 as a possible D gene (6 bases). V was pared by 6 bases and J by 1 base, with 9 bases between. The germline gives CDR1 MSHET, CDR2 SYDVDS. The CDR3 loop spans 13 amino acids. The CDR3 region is CASSPGQNTEVFF. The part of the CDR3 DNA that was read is TGTGCTAGCAGCCCGGGACAAAACACA.

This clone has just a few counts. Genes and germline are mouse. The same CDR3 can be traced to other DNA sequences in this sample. The CDR3 here is CTCSADLQGNTEVFF. The sequenced part of the CDR3 DNA is TGCACCTGCAGTGCAGATCTACAGGGGAACACA. The chain couples TRBV1 to TRBJ1-1; D is possibly TRBD1 (6 bases). Read sequence stops 4 residues before the CDR3 end, and the germline J gene provides the missing end. Trimming pared 0 bases from V and 1 base from J, leaving 9 bases between. The CDR3 extends over 15 amino acids. Per germline, CDR1 NSQYPW and CDR2 LRSPGD (reference sequence).

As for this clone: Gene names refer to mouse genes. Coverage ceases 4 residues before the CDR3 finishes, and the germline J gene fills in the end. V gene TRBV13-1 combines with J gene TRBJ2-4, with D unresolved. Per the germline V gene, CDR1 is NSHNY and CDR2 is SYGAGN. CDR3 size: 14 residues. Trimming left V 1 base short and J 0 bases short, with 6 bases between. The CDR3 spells CASSDKTSQNTLYF. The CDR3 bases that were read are TGTGCCAGCAGTGATAAGACTAGTCAAAAC.

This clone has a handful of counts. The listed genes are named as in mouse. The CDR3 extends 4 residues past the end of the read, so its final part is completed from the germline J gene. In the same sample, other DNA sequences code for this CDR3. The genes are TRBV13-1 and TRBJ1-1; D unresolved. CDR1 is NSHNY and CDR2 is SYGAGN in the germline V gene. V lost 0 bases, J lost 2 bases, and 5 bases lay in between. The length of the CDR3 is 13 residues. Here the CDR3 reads CASSDVGNTEVFF. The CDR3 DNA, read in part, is TGTGCCAGCAGTGATGTGGGTAACACA.

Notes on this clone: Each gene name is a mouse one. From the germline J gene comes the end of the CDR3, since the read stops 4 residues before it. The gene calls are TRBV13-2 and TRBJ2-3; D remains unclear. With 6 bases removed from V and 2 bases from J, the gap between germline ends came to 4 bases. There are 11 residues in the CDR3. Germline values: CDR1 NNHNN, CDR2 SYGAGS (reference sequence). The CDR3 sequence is CASADAETLYF. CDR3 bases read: TGTGCCAGCGCAGATGCAGAA.

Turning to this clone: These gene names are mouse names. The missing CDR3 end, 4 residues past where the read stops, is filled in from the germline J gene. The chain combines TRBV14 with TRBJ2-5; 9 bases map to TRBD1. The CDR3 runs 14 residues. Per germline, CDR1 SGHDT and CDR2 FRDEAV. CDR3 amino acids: CASSLDRGEDTQYF. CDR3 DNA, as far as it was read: TGTGCCAGCAGTTTGGACAGGGGAGAAGAC.

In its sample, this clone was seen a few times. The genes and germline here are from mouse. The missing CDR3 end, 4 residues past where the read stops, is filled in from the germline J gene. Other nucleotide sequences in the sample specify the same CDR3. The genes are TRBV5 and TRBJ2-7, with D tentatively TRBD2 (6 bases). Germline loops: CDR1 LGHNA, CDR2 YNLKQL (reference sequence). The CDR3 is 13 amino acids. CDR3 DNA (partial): TGTGCCAGCAGCCAAGAGTTGGGGGAT. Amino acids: CASSQELGD. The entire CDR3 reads CASSQELGDEQYF.

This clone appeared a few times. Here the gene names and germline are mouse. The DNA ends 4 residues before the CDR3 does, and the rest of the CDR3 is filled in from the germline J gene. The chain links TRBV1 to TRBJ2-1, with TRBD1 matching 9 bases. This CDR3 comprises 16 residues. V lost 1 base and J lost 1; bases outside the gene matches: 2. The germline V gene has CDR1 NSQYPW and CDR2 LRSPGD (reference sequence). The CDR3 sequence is CTCSAGDRENYAEQFF. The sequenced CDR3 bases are TGCACCTGCAGTGCAGGGGACAGGGAGAACTATGCT.

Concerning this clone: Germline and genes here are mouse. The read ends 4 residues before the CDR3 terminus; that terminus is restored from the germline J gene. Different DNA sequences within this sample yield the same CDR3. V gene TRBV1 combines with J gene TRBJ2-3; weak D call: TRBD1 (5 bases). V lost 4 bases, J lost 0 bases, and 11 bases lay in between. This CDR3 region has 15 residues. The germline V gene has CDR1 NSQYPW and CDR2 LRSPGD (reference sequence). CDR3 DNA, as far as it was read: TGCACCTGCAGTGGGAGGGGTTCTAGTGCAGAA. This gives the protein CTCSGRGSSAE. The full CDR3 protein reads CTCSGRGSSAETLYF.

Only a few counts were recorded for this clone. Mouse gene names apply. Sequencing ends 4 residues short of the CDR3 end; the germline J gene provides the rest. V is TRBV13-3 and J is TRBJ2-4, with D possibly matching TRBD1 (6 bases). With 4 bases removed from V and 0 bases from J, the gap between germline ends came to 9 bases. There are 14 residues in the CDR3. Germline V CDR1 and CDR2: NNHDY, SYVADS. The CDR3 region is CASSWTDSQNTLYF. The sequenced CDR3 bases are TGTGCCAGCAGTTGGACAGATAGTCAAAAC.

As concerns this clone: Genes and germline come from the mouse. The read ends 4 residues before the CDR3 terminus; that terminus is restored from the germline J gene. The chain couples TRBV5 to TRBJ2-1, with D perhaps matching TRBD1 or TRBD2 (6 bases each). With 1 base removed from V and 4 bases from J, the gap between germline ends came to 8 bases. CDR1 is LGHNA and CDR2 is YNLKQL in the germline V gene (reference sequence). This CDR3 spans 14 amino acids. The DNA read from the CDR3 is TGTGCCAGCAGCCAAGGGGGGCCGTATGCT. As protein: CASSQGGPYA. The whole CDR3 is CASSQGGPYAEQFF.

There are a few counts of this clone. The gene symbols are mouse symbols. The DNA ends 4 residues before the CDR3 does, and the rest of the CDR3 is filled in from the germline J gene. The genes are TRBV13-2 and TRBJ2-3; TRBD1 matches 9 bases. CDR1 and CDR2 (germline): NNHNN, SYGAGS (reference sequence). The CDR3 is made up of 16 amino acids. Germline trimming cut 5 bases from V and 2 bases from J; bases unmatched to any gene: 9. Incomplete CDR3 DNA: TGTGCCAGCGGGAACAGGGGGCGCGAAAATGCAGAA. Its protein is CASGNRGRENAE. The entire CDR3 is CASGNRGRENAETLYF.

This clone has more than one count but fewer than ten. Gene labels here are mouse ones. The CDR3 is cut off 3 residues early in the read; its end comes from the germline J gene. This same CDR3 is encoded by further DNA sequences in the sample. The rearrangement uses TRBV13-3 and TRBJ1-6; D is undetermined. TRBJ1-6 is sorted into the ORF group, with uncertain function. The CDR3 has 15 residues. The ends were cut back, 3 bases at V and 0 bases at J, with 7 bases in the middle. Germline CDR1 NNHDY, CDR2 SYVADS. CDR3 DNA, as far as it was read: TGTGCCAGCAGTGCTCCAGATTCCTATAATTCGCCC. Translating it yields CASSAPDSYNSP. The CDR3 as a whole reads CASSAPDSYNSPLYF.